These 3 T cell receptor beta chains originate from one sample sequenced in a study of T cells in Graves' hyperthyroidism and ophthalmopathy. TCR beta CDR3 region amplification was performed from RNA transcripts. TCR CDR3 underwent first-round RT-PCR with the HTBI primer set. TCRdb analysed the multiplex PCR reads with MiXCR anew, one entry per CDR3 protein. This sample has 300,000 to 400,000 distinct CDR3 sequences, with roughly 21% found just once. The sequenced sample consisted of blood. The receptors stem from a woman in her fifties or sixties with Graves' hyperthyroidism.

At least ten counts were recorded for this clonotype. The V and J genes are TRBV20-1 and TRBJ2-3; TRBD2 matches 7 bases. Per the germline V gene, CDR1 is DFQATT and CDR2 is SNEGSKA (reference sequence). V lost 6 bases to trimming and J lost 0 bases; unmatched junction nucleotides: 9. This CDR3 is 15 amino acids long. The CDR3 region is CSATSPSGSTDTQYF. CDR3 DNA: TGCAGTGCCACCAGCCCTAGCGGAAGCACAGATACGCAGTATTTT.

The CDR3 DNA reads TGTGCTAGTGGTTTGTCAAGACACATCGGTAACACCGGGGAGCTGTTTTTT. Translating gives CASGLSRHIGNTGELFF. The chain carries TRBV12-5 and TRBJ2-2; D is undetermined. The CDR3 totals 17 residues. Germline lookup yields CDR1 LGHNT and CDR2 FRNRAP. V lost 2 bases and J 2 bases, leaving 15 bases between the germline ends.

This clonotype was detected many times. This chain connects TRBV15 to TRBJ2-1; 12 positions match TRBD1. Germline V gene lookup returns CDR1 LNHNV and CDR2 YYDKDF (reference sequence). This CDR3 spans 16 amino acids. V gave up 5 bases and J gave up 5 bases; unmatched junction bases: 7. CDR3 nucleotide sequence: TGTGCCACCAGCGCCTTGGGGACAGGGGGCCACAATGAGCAGTTCTTC. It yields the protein CATSALGTGGHNEQFF.